What follows are 6 T cell receptor beta chains derived from one specimen sequenced in a study of blood T cells in healthy people across ages. The second PCR ran roughly 6 to 11 cycles with a sample-barcoded 5' primer and J-beta primers. TCRdb redid the calling of the 5' RACE reads with MiXCR, one entry per CDR3 protein. The table shows 1.5 million to 2 million distinct CDR3 sequences, with around half occurring only once. The sample consisted of blood. These receptors were taken from a woman aged 40 to 50 in good health.

The chain couples TRBV6-1 to TRBJ2-5; D is unclear. CDR1 is MNHNS and CDR2 is SASEGT in the germline V gene. This CDR3 spans 13 amino acids. Trimming took off 3 bases at V and 11 bases at J, with 16 bases between the two ends. For the CDR3, the DNA is TGTGCCAGCAGTGAGATCATGGTTAATGAGCAGTACTTC. This gives the protein CASSEIMVNEQYF.

The chain is built from TRBV6-5 and TRBJ2-5, with a possible D match to TRBD1 (5 bases). Germline CDR1 MNHEY, CDR2 SVGAGI. V lost 0 bases to trimming and J lost 5 bases, with 10 bases between them. This CDR3 is 14 amino acids long. DNA for the CDR3: TGTGCCAGCAGTTACTCCTGGAGACAGGAGACCCAGTACTTC. The encoded protein is CASSYSWRQETQYF.

This clonotype was counted between two and nine times. The CDR3 region has the DNA TGTGCCAGCAGCCAAGATAGGGGGGTTTACAATGAGCAGTTCTTC. Encoded protein: CASSQDRGVYNEQFF. The V gene is TRBV3-1, the J gene TRBJ2-1; D may correspond to TRBD1 or TRBD2 (6 bases each). Deletions cut 0 bases from V and 4 bases from J, with 10 bases between. The CDR3 has 15 residues. From germline, CDR1 is LGHDT and CDR2 YNNKEL (reference sequence).

V gene TRBV7-2 combines with J gene TRBJ2-3; TRBD1 matches 10 bases. The junction had 6 bases not matched to a gene; V was cut back by 4 bases and J by 5 bases. Germline values: CDR1 SGHTA, CDR2 FQGNSA. The CDR3 covers 15 residues. The CDR3 here is CASSSDRGLGDTQYF. DNA of the CDR3: TGTGCCAGCAGCTCCGACAGGGGGCTTGGAGATACGCAGTATTTT.

The chain carries TRBV7-2 and TRBJ2-3; D is uncertain. V was cut by 5 bases and J by 0 bases, with 9 bases left in between. Germline CDR1 SGHTA, CDR2 FQGNSA. This CDR3 comprises 14 residues. CDR3 protein: CASSTEPSTDTQYF. CDR3 DNA sequence: TGTGCCAGCAGCACGGAGCCTAGCACAGATACGCAGTATTTT.

The chain links TRBV20-1 to TRBJ1-2; weak D call: TRBD1 (5 bases). Between the trimmed V and J ends, which lost 6 bases and 2 bases, there was a span of 13 bases. Germline CDR1 reads DFQATT; CDR2 reads SNEGSKA (reference sequence). This CDR3 comprises 13 residues. The CDR3 DNA reads TGCAGTGCGCCCCGGGGGGGAAACTATGGCTACACCTTC. Translating it yields CSAPRGGNYGYTF.